One and the same sample provided the 4 T cell receptor beta chains below, sequenced in a study of T-cell reconstitution after alpha-beta-depleted transplantation in children. A TCRbeta library incorporating unique molecular identifiers was prepared. TCRdb passed the PCR reads through MiXCR, listing each CDR3 protein once. The sample holds about a million distinct CDR3 sequences, about 29% seen once. The source was PBMCs, mostly from graft donor cells, collected 360 days after TCRalphabeta/CD19-depleted stem cell transplant. These receptors all come from a boy younger than two who had a stem cell transplant for SCID, so the T cells may come from the graft donor.

This rearrangement joins TRBV6-1 to TRBJ1-2, with a possible D match to TRBD1 (6 bases). Germline loops: CDR1 MNHNS, CDR2 SASEGT. V lost 7 bases and J 7 bases, leaving 19 bases between the germline ends. The CDR3 contains 14 residues. The CDR3 region has the DNA TGTGCCAGCATCTCCGGGAGGGGGGCAAGTGGCTACACCTTC. This translates into CASISGRGASGYTF.

This clonotype was counted once. This chain uses TRBV29-1 with TRBJ2-3; perhaps TRBD2 as D (5 bases). Per the germline V gene, CDR1 is SQVTM and CDR2 is ANQGSEA. The CDR3 runs to 14 residues. The V end lost 5 bases, the J end lost 0 bases, and 12 bases lay between the germline ends. CDR3 amino acids: CSVRPGDSTDTQYF. For the CDR3, the DNA is TGCAGCGTTCGCCCCGGGGATAGCACAGATACGCAGTATTTT.

This clonotype has a single count. The rearrangement joins TRBV5-1 to TRBJ2-5; D possibly corresponds to TRBD2 (7 bases). CDR1 SGHRS and CDR2 YFSETQ come from the germline V gene. Trimming took off 4 bases at V and 5 bases at J, with 18 bases between the two ends. This CDR3 is 15 amino acids long. The CDR3 DNA follows: TGCGCCAGCAGCCGCGGTCGGGGGGCTCGTGAGACCCAGTACTTC. Protein sequence: CASSRGRGARETQYF.

The chain carries TRBV20-1 and TRBJ2-5; TRBD2 aligns across 8 bases. From germline, CDR1 is DFQATT and CDR2 SNEGSKA (reference sequence). The CDR3 runs 14 residues. V shed 3 bases and J 4 bases; nucleotides not matched to a gene: 7. CDR3 residues: CSASRGGPGETQYF. CDR3 coding DNA: TGCAGTGCTAGCCGGGGGGGCCCAGGAGAGACCCAGTACTTC.